These 18 T cell receptor beta chains were sequenced from one sample in a study of cytomegalovirus exposure and HLA in healthy donors. The study ran its PCR with 60 Vbeta and 13 Jbeta primers. TCRdb keeps only in-frame clones here, not all; method: immunoSEQ multiplex PCR. Its listing shows 140,000 to 150,000 clones. Material: PBMCs. The receptor set was obtained from a male donor in good health and CMV-seronegative.

The rearrangement uses TRBV29-1 and TRBJ1-2, with TRBD1 identical over 8 bases. J gave up 2 bases and V 7 bases, and 12 bases lay outside the gene matches. This CDR3 spans 15 amino acids. Germline V gene sequence: CDR1 SQVTM, CDR2 ANQGSEA. CDR3 in DNA: TGCAGCGACACGCTTGGGACAGGAGGAAACTATGGCTACACCTTC. Translating it yields CSDTLGTGGNYGYTF.

V gene TRBV7-6 combines with J gene TRBJ2-7; weak D call: TRBD2 (7 bases). V lost 1 base and J lost 2, with 12 bases in between. Germline V gene lookup returns CDR1 SGHVS and CDR2 FNYEAQ. The CDR3 loop spans 15 amino acids. CDR3 bases: TGTGCCAGCAGCTTAGAACGGGGGGCCCCCTACGAGCAGTACTTC. This gives the protein CASSLERGAPYEQYF.

The chain joins TRBV5-1 to TRBJ1-1; no clear D gene. The V gene's germline CDR1 is SGHRS and CDR2 YFSETQ. V lost 3 bases to trimming and J lost 5 bases, with 17 bases between them. The CDR3 runs to 15 residues. CDR3 sequence: CASSSRGSRGTEAFF. The DNA for the CDR3 is TGCGCCAGCAGCTCCCGAGGGTCCCGAGGGACTGAAGCTTTCTTT.

The rearrangement uses TRBV19 and TRBJ1-2; no clear D gene. CDR1 is LNHDA and CDR2 is SQIVND in the germline V gene (reference sequence). This CDR3 is built from 14 residues. Trimming took off 3 bases at V and 0 bases at J, with 8 bases between the two ends. The CDR3 protein is CASSISMANYGYTF. The CDR3 nucleotides are TGTGCCAGTAGTATTAGTATGGCTAACTATGGCTACACCTTC.

This chain joins TRBV9 and TRBJ1-1; a weak D match, TRBD1 (6 bases). V was shortened by 4 bases and J by 0 bases, with 19 bases between the two germline ends. CDR3 length: 17 residues. Germline V gene sequence: CDR1 SGDLS, CDR2 YYNGEE. The CDR3 DNA follows: TGTGCCAGCAGCACCGTCAGCGGACGGGACATGAACACTGAAGCTTTCTTT. It codes for CASSTVSGRDMNTEAFF.

The chain carries TRBV6-1 and TRBJ2-1, with 13 nucleotides matching TRBD2. This CDR3 comprises 15 residues. Per germline, CDR1 MNHNS and CDR2 SASEGT. Germline trimming cut 6 bases from V and 5 bases from J; bases unmatched to any gene: 4. CDR3 nucleotide sequence: TGTGCCAGCAGGGGAGGGACTAGCGGGAACAATGAGCAGTTCTTC. Encoded protein: CASRGGTSGNNEQFF.

The V gene is TRBV10-3, the J gene TRBJ1-2; 8 positions agree with TRBD1. After removal of 5 bases from V and 7 bases from J, the junction contained 12 bases not matched to a gene. The CDR3 has 15 amino acids. The germline CDR1 and CDR2 sequences are ENHRY and SYGVKD. CDR3 in DNA: TGTGCCATCAGTCCCCGGACAGGGCAAATTCCTGGCTACACCTTC. Its protein product is CAISPRTGQIPGYTF.

For the CDR3, the DNA is TGTGCCATCAGTGAGACGGGAGGTTGGGGGGAAAACTATGGCTACACCTTC. Its translation: CAISETGGWGENYGYTF. The chain links TRBV10-3 to TRBJ1-2; possibly TRBD1 for D (5 bases). CDR1 and CDR2 from the germline V gene are ENHRY and SYGVKD. This CDR3 is built from 17 residues. Trimming took off 2 bases at V and 2 bases at J, with 18 bases between the two ends.

Turning to this clone: The junction does not match germline at one end; this may be a read error. This chain links TRBV7-7 with TRBJ1-5, with TRBD1 matching 7 bases. The CDR3 loop spans 16 amino acids. The germline CDR1 and CDR2 sequences are SSHAT and FNYEAQ (reference sequence). CDR3 nucleotide sequence: TGTGCTAGCAGCCTTCGAGACAGGGCACCGGATCAGCCCCAGCATTTT. Amino acids: CASSLRDRAPDQPQHF. Full variable domain (missing parts from reference TRBV7-7 and TRBJ1-5): GAGVSQSPRYKVTKRGQDVTLRCDPISSHATLYWYQQALGQGPEFLTYFNYEAQPDKSGLPSDRFSAERPEGSISTLTIQRTEQRDSAMYRCASSLRDRAPDQPQHFGDGTRLSIL.

This sequence joins TRBV27 and TRBJ2-7; the D gene is possibly TRBD2 (5 bases). The V gene's germline CDR1 is MNHEY and CDR2 SMNVEV (reference sequence). This CDR3 spans 15 amino acids. V lost 6 bases and J 0 bases, leaving 15 bases between the germline ends. The CDR3 protein is CASSLNPGSSYEQYF. Written as DNA, the CDR3 is TGTGCCAGCAGCTTGAACCCGGGAAGCTCCTACGAGCAGTACTTC.

The DNA of the CDR3 is TGTGCCAGCTCATCTAGCGGGAGTGTGTACGAGCAGTACTTC. It yields the protein CASSSSGSVYEQYF. The J gene is TRBJ2-7, the V gene TRBV6-5; 10 bases align to TRBD2. This CDR3 is built from 14 residues. Losses at the gene ends were 8 bases for V and 4 bases for J; bases not matched to a gene: 8. Per germline, CDR1 MNHEY and CDR2 SVGAGI.

The rearrangement uses TRBV7-3 and TRBJ2-1; the match to TRBD1 covers 8 bases. Germline trimming cut 3 bases from V and 2 bases from J; bases unmatched to any gene: 3. The germline CDR1 and CDR2 sequences are SGHTA and FQGTGA. The CDR3 consists of 15 residues. The CDR3 DNA is TGTGCCAGCAGCTTCGACAGGGGTCCCTACAATGAGCAGTTCTTC. Protein sequence: CASSFDRGPYNEQFF.

In the case of this clone: The sample has other DNA sequences that encode this CDR3 too. J is TRBJ1-1 and V is TRBV30; D is possibly TRBD1 (5 bases). Germline lookup yields CDR1 GTSNPN and CDR2 SVGIG (reference sequence). The CDR3 loop spans 12 amino acids. V gave up 5 bases and J gave up 1 base, with 8 bases separating them. CDR3 amino acids: CAWSRANTEAFF. DNA for the CDR3: TGTGCCTGGTCCAGGGCGAACACTGAAGCTTTCTTT.

The V gene is TRBV19, the J gene TRBJ1-1; D ambiguous. CDR3 length: 13 amino acids. CDR1 LNHDA and CDR2 SQIVND come from the germline V gene (reference sequence). V lost 8 bases to trimming and J lost 0 bases, with 10 bases between them. The CDR3 region has the DNA TGTGCCAGTCTGACTAACATGAACACTGAAGCTTTCTTT. As protein: CASLTNMNTEAFF.

V is TRBV19 and J is TRBJ2-7; maybe TRBD2 (6 bases). V dropped 3 bases and J dropped 2 bases, with 11 bases sitting between them. The CDR3 covers 14 residues. Germline assignment: CDR1 LNHDA and CDR2 SQIVND (reference sequence). The CDR3, as DNA: TGTGCCAGTAGTATTCAGGCGGGGACCTACGAGCAGTACTTC. It yields the protein CASSIQAGTYEQYF.

V gene TRBV18 combines with J gene TRBJ1-4, with a weak D call TRBD1 (6 bases). Looked up from germline, CDR1 is KGHSH and CDR2 is LQKENI. CDR3 length: 15 residues. The V end lost 2 bases, the J end lost 6 bases, and 13 bases lay between the germline ends. The CDR3 protein is CASSPMGSGDEKLFF. In DNA form, the CDR3 reads TGTGCCAGCTCACCAATGGGCTCAGGGGATGAAAAACTGTTTTTT.

The rearrangement joins TRBV14 to TRBJ1-3, with D possibly TRBD1 on 5 matching bases. V was trimmed by 4 bases and J by 7 bases, leaving 11 bases between them. The CDR3 has 13 residues. Germline lookup yields CDR1 SGHDN and CDR2 FVKESK. CDR3 bases: TGTGCCAGCAGCCCTACAGGTGGGAACACCATATATTTT. As protein: CASSPTGGNTIYF.

V usage is TRBV7-3 and J usage is TRBJ1-2; D possibly corresponds to TRBD1 (5 bases). The CDR3 covers 15 residues. Germline CDR1 is SGHTA and CDR2 is FQGTGA. Trimming took 5 bases from V and 8 from J, leaving 21 bases between them. DNA of the CDR3: TGTGCCAGCAGCGCCTCGGGGGTAGGGATACAGGGCTACACCTTC. Translation gives CASSASGVGIQGYTF.